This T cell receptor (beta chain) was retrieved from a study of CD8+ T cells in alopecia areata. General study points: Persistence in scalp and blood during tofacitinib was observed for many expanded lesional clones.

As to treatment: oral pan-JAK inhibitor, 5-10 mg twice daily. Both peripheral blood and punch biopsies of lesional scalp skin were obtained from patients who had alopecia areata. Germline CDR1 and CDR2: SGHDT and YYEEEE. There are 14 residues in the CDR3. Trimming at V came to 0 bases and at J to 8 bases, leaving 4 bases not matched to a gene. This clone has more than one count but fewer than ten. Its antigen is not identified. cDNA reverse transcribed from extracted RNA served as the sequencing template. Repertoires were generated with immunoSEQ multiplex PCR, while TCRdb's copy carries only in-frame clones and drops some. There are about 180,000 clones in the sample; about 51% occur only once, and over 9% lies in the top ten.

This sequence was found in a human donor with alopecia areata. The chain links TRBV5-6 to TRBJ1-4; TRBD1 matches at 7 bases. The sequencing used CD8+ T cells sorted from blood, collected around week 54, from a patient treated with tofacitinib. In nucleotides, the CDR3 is TGTGCCAGCAGCTTGGGGACAGGCCGGGAAAAACTGTTTTTT. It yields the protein CASSLGTGREKLFF.